This T cell receptor beta chain originates from a study of blood T cell repertoires in COVID-19. This clone was seen only a few times. Using immunoSEQ multiplex PCR, the repertoire was profiled, and TCRdb retains in-frame clones only, with some absent. The sample includes tens of thousands of clones, 84% of them seen just once. CDR1 is GTSNPN and CDR2 is SVGIG in the germline V gene (reference sequence). This CDR3 region has 16 residues. The J segment lost 2 bases and the V segment lost 6 bases, leaving 8 bases of the junction unmatched. The TCR comes from a man in his 60s with acute or convalescent COVID-19. This rearrangement joins TRBV30 to TRBJ2-3; TRBD2 matches at 13 bases. Material: peripheral blood. The CDR3 protein is CACPTSGGGYTDTQYF. The CDR3 coding sequence is TGTGCCTGCCCTACTAGCGGGGGGGGATACACAGATACGCAGTATTTT.